This TCR beta chain was sequenced during a study of cytomegalovirus exposure and HLA in healthy donors. PCR primers comprised 60 Vbeta and 13 Jbeta primers. Sequencing was performed with immunoSEQ multiplex PCR; in TCRdb, only in-frame clones are kept and a portion is missing. The sample gives about 190,000 clones, 75% to 90% of which show up once; 0.95% to 1.5% is in the top ten. After removal of 5 bases from V and 8 bases from J, the junction contained 6 bases not matched to a gene. This CDR3 has 14 residues. In germline, CDR1 is MNHEY, CDR2 SMNVEV (reference sequence). This clone came up once. Its antigen is currently unknown. Overall study results and limits: A later analysis linked some 18,000 TCR beta sequences to HLA alleles at 0.05 false discovery rate. In a later analysis, common viral pathogens appeared linked to several of the most significant clusters.

The specimen sequenced was PBMCs. The receptor's source is a boy aged 2-15 years in good health and CMV-seronegative. This rearrangement joins TRBV27 to TRBJ1-6; 7 bases match TRBD1. The CDR3 DNA follows: TGTGCCAGCAGTCTGGGCAGGGGGTATTCACCCCTCCACTTT. Protein: CASSLGRGYSPLHF.